This T cell receptor (delta chain) was recovered during a study of DNA immune sequencing with unique molecular identifiers (TCRdb year 2020). Broadly, across the study: Immunomagnetic cell separation was used to enrich gammadelta T cells from buffy coats, and the genomic DNA of the enriched gammadelta T cells was then sequenced. Fluorescence-activated cell sorting was used to enrich gammadelta T cells from PBMC of about 11 healthy individuals. To compare enriched with non-enriched material, roughly 100 ng of enriched gammadelta T-cell DNA and around 0.95 ug of non-enriched PBMC DNA were sequenced. An ultrasensitive DNA-based TRD repertoire sequencing method using PCR-introduced unique molecular identifiers was developed and validated in the study. Validation of the sequencing method was done both on synthetic reference molecules and on blood samples taken from healthy individuals. Donors were healthy individuals, with approximately 11 donors profiled from sorted peripheral blood gammadelta T cells. Broader findings and caveats from the paper: The primer-based approach cannot detect novel TRD sequences that are not targeted by the primers. Among clonotypes from healthy donors, the most common TRD rearrangement was TRDV2 paired with TRDJ1. Variation in TRD repertoire diversity was observed between healthy donors, with several donors found to be highly oligoclonal, in that the top 5 clonotypes exceeded half of productive molecules.

V is trimmed back by 4 bases and J by 1 base, and the junction contains 4 bases that no gene match accounts for. The CDR3, cysteine through phenylalanine, is 14 amino acids long. The DNA shown is the 42-base CDR3, in frame from base 1. CDR1 and CDR2 were assigned from the germline V gene as GEAIGNYY and EKD. With respect to this clone: Its antigen target is currently unknown. This is likely an artifact of a read error, given a far larger clone one base away. Within the sample, other DNA sequences also encode this same CDR3.

The library came from multiplex PCR. A 32-plex assay, with primers for all 8 TRDV and 4 TRDJ genes spanning the CDR3, was used to amplify the genomic DNA. A 12-nucleotide UMI was attached over about 3 barcoding PCR cycles, and a second PCR was then run with Illumina adapter primers. Libraries were purified with AMPure XP beads and quality-checked on a Fragment Analyzer with the HS NGS Fragment kit. Sequencing was run on an Illumina MiniSeq mid-output kit with roughly 20% PhiX and 150 cycles of paired-end reads. Turning to the authors' computational methods: MIGEC version 1.2.9 was used to process reads, grouping reads by UMI and building error-corrected consensus sequences. For post-processing, modified scripts from VDJtools version 1.2.1 were used together with the tcR R package. TCRdb reprocessed the public data with the CATT caller; entries with the same nucleotide sequence were combined afterwards. TCRdb assigned the V and J calls; the authors' analysis was not used. The sample contains 2,500 to 3,000 delta-chain clones, over 12% of them found a single time. The ten largest clones capture 22% of the sample.

This receptor was obtained from a human donor in good health. The receptor chain draws on TRDV2 and TRDJ1, and 8 bases in between align with TRDD3. Sequencing input: gamma-delta T cells from PBMCs. The nucleotide sequence reads as follows: TGTGCCTGTGATCTACTGGGGGGCACCGATAAACTCATCTTT. The resulting protein is CACDLLGGTDKLIF.